This TCR beta chain was retrieved from a study of cytomegalovirus exposure and HLA in healthy donors (dated by TCRdb to between 2016 and 2019). For the wider study: An earlier analysis of 587 of the donors reported about 250 Gb of sequence data and around 110 million unique TCR beta sequences from 150 million to 200 million T cells. Around 300 gigabases of sequencing data and roughly 90 million unique TCR sequences were included in an early release covering roughly 600 HLA-typed donors. Of the roughly 400 genotyped donors, 75% to 85% were placed in the genetic ancestry cluster associated with self-reported Caucasian donors. The study was designed to test whether signatures of past pathogen exposure could be identified by cataloging public T cell receptors. Using immunosequencing, the study profiled T cell repertoires from 666 subjects and related those repertoires to cytomegalovirus serostatus. In addition to the first cohort of 650 to 800 subjects, a separate validation cohort of over 90 different subjects was used. High-throughput TCR immunosequencing, statistical association of individual TCRs with disease status, and machine learning were combined to predict cytomegalovirus infection status. To study patterns of TCR occurrence, a later analysis re-analyzed previously published TCR beta repertoires from 500 to 850 donors and added high-resolution HLA genotyping. Rather than drawing on any new phenotypic data, the later analysis identified candidate immune exposures from TCR beta sequences and the way those sequences occurred across donors. An earlier analysis of 587 of the donors used high-throughput TCR beta sequencing to judge whether each TCR beta V gene segment behaved as functional or pseudogenic. Donor age, sex, ethnicity and CMV serostatus were compiled together with the repertoire data. Genome-wide SNP genotypes for about 65% of the roughly 670 donors were used in a later genetic analysis, which treated that subset as a discovery cohort. Every discovery cohort repertoire had been produced on one sequencing platform. Class I and class II HLA loci were covered by the typing at four-digit resolution. Typing coverage varied by locus: roughly 620-640 donors for A, B, C, DRB1 and DQB1; approximately 500 for DQA1; 600 to 610 for DPA1; around 490 for DPB1. About five DR-DQ haplotypes were treated as single units for association and clustering because of strong linkage in the cohort. Among about 410 genotyped donors of the cohort, an average of about 240,000 unique TCR beta nucleotide sequences was sequenced per donor, of which approximately 18% were non-productive.

The cohort comprised 670 or so healthy bone marrow donors. At the time of sampling, every cohort member was nominally healthy, though immune exposures that went unrecorded were likely present. The donor tested CMV seropositive and was one of the 289 seropositive cohort members. Each donor provided a peripheral blood sample, and peripheral blood mononuclear cells were used for TCR beta sequencing. Genomic DNA was extracted from the blood cell samples with the Qiagen DNeasy Blood Extraction Kit. The germline V gene provides CDR1 SGHTA and CDR2 FQGNSA. At the junction V is shortened by 3 bases and J by 4 bases, with 18 bases in between. From its cysteine to its phenylalanine, the CDR3 spans 16 amino acids. Just CDR3 DNA is preserved here, 48 bases in frame from base 1. About this clone itself: The clone's antigen remains unknown. Base qualities are missing; no much larger clone stands one base away.

Library generation was performed with the immunoSEQ multiplex PCR assay. A mixture of 60 forward primers for TCR Vbeta segments and 13 reverse primers for TCR Jbeta segments was used in the multiplex PCR. The CDR3 region of rearranged TCR beta genes was amplified from genomic DNA with a multiplex PCR assay. On the Illumina HiSeq System, the amplified TCR beta libraries were sequenced as 87-base-pair reads. Per the original workflow: A later analysis counted some 80 million unique TCR beta chains across the 600 to 850 repertoires, and some 11 million of these chains were shared by at least two donors. A nearest-neighbor algorithm error-corrected the raw reads and collapsed the reads into unique sequences, merging closely related sequences to remove PCR and sequencing errors. Alignment of CDR3 sequences to IMGT reference sequences was used to assign V, D and J gene segments. Each retained sequence needed at least a six-nucleotide match to both a V gene segment and a J gene segment. A rearrangement counted as productive if the CDR3 had no stop codons and remained in frame with V and J, and every other rearrangement counted as non-productive. CDR3 was defined according to IMGT convention as the region running from the second conserved V-encoded cysteine to the conserved J-encoded phenylalanine. In an earlier analysis of roughly 580 of the donors, sequences lacking an unambiguous match to a single V gene segment were excluded. An earlier analysis of several hundred of the donors called V segments functional above 56.7% productive rearrangements and segregating when the between-donor standard deviation exceeded 5%. To diagnose cytomegalovirus status from the catalog of TCR beta chain sequences, a statistical classification framework was built. In a later analysis, TCR nucleotide sequences were compared against IMGT/GENE-DB human TR gene sequences so that V and J genes could be assigned. A later analysis assigned CDR3 sequences and most-parsimonious VDJ recombination scenarios with the TCRdist pipeline. In a later analysis, each TCR beta chain was defined by its CDR3 amino acid sequence together with its V-gene family, and reads lacking a unique V-gene family were excluded. As a way to deal with suspected cross-contamination and a sequencing artifact, a later analysis dropped more than 500 nucleotide sequences that were highly shared and had low generation probability. In a later analysis, a clonal expansion index was calculated for each public chain from normalized within-repertoire ranks of inferred template counts. In a later analysis, generation probabilities were computed using a VDJ recombination model fitted to out-of-frame rearrangements, and the results were checked against IGoR. In a later analysis, hypergeometric tests were used to score TCR-TCR, TCR-HLA and TCR-CMV co-occurrence, with a repertoire-size bias correction applied to TCR pairs. A later analysis estimated false discovery rates by permuting HLA or CMV assignments 20 times. In a later analysis, co-occurring TCRs were grouped with DBSCAN, and TCRdist sequence similarity was added when clustering was performed within HLA-allele-positive subsets. Co-occurrence clustering excluded repertoires with fewer than 30,000 or more than 120,000 public chains, plus five with anomalous nucleotide sharing. TCRdb took this table from immuneACCESS and kept in-frame rearrangements with V and J called. Such tables lack part of the clones; where checked against another copy, unresolved V genes explain under half of the gap, and the rest is unexplained. The D gene and trimming were derived from the DNA, and the V and J assignments and clone size from that table. The sample table holds 170,000 or so clones, of which just over 75% were seen once. The biggest ten clones account for 1.4% of the sample.

What the research found in general, with its limitations: The study gave a list of 150 to 200 TCR beta chains associated with cytomegalovirus. According to a later analysis, TCR association rates differed among HLA loci, with DRB1 alleles showing the most associated TCRs and HLA-C alleles showing the fewest. A cluster of highly shared sequence variants was judged likely to represent a technical artifact of the sequencing pipeline. Because the 87-base-pair reads could not distinguish some IMGT-functional V segments, including TRBV6-2 and TRBV6-3, those segments were excluded. The classifier was reported to diagnose cytomegalovirus status with high specificity and sensitivity in both the original and validation cohorts. Because some donors lacked HLA typing at each locus, the association tests relied only on the typed subset. Linkage disequilibrium might explain the correlated functional status among segregating V segments, but an unknown experimental factor could not be excluded. According to a later analysis, most CMV-associated TCR beta chains appeared to be HLA-restricted, and the HLA associations seemed to be driven largely by CMV exposure. A further reported finding was that TCR beta sequences accurately predicted the HLA-A and HLA-B alleles for most subjects in the first cohort. In vitro tests confirmed that a few of the cytomegalovirus-associated TCR beta chains recognize cytomegalovirus antigens. Because counts were too low, 15 to 20 rarely observed V segments, including chromosome 9 orphons, were excluded from the earlier analysis of several hundred of the donors. Presence/absence analyses assumed roughly uniform sequencing depth across donors, an assumption that may not hold. Specific HLA alleles were associated with roughly 17,000 TCR beta sequences at a false discovery rate of 0.05 in a later analysis. Only TCR beta chains were sequenced in this cohort, and the absence of alpha or paired-chain data limited detectable features. Broadly in line with IMGT annotations, most TCR beta V segments showed up in productive rearrangements about 87% or about 30% of the time in an earlier analysis of around 550 of the donors. When HLA alleles, especially DR and DQ, strongly co-occurred, attributing TCR associations to individual alleles was difficult. Most TCR sequences were observed very rarely across donors, whereas some public TCRs were present in many individuals. A later genetic analysis associated a missense DCLRE1C variant with V-gene and J-gene trimming of TCR beta chains, and an independent cohort replicated the association. A later analysis found that HLA-associated TCR beta chains were more clonally expanded and had lower generation probabilities than equally common non-associated chains. In a later analysis, several top co-occurrence clusters were reported to appear linked to parvovirus B19, influenza, CMV and Epstein-Barr virus. The authors suggested that the approach could potentially be generalized to other disease states and immunological phenotypes. Immune exposure information for the cohort was limited to CMV serostatus. According to a later genetic analysis, donors in an Asian-associated ancestry cluster had fewer N-insertions in productive TCRs than the roughly 660-donor mean.

The receptor comes from a woman in her thirties in good health and CMV-seropositive. Rearrangement joined TRBV7-2 to TRBJ2-5; a tentative D match to TRBD1 spans 6 bases. Sequencing was performed on PBMCs. The sequenced DNA: TGTGCCAGCAGCTTCGTTGCAGGGGCGGTAGGAGAGACCCAGTACTTC. It encodes CASSFVAGAVGETQYF. With the rest looked up from the reference TRBV7-2 and TRBJ2-5 genes rather than sequenced, the full variable domain is GAGVSQSPSNKVTEKGKDVELRCDPISGHTALYWYRQSLGQGLEFLIYFQGNSAPDKSGLPSDRFSAERTGGSVSTLTIQRTQQEDSAVYLCASSFVAGAVGETQYFGPGTRLLVL.